These T cell receptor beta chains were read from a single sample in a study of cytomegalovirus exposure and HLA in healthy donors. Repertoires were generated with immunoSEQ multiplex PCR, while TCRdb's copy carries only in-frame clones and drops some. This table holds some 44,000 clones, about nine tenths found once. The sequenced sample was PBMCs. These receptor sequences come from a woman in her 40s in good health and CMV-seropositive. The CDR3 runs from the conserved cysteine through the conserved F or W. A D gene is named only where the DNA matches it firmly. A clone size is listed for some rows: how often the clone was seen (once, few, many), or a class if it is expanded.

j_call clone_size d_call v_call cdr3_aa cdr3_nt
TRBJ1-2 few . TRBV7-2 CASSGGRADYGYTF TGTGCCAGCAGCGGAGGTAGGGCAGACTATGGCTACACCTTC
TRBJ2-3 . . TRBV5-5 CASSLSGPGTDTQYF TGTGCCAGCAGCTTGAGCGGGCCGGGCACAGATACGCAGTATTTT
TRBJ2-1 . . TRBV10-1 CASSESLYNEQFF TGCGCCAGCAGTGAAAGCCTATACAATGAGCAGTTCTTC
TRBJ2-7 . TRBD1 TRBV19 CASSPGTGSYEQYF TGTGCCAGTAGCCCAGGGACAGGGTCCTACGAGCAGTACTTC
TRBJ2-5 . . TRBV6-6 CASSYSRQTQETQYF TGTGCCAGCAGTTACTCCCGACAGACCCAAGAGACCCAGTACTTC
TRBJ1-5 . . TRBV6-5 CASSYGGNNQPQHF TGTGCCAGCAGTTACGGGGGGAACAATCAGCCCCAGCATTTT
TRBJ2-6 . TRBD1 TRBV9 CASSAQTGPGANVLTF TGTGCCAGCAGCGCGCAGACAGGGCCTGGGGCCAACGTCCTGACTTTC
TRBJ1-2 . . TRBV6-1 CASTNYYGYTF TGTGCCAGCACCAATTACTATGGCTACACCTTC
TRBJ1-1 . . TRBV7-2 CASSMGRDTEAFF TGTGCCAGCAGCATGGGGAGAGACACTGAAGCTTTCTTT
TRBJ1-5 . . TRBV19 CASSRQIDSNQPQHF TGTGCCAGTAGCAGACAGATCGATAGCAATCAGCCCCAGCATTTT
TRBJ1-3 . . TRBV9 CASSARGGSGNTIYF TGTGCCAGCAGCGCGCGGGGAGGGTCTGGAAACACCATATATTTT
TRBJ2-7 . . TRBV2 CASSPSPADRLLYF TGTGCCAGCAGTCCATCTCCAGCTGACAGGTTGTTGTACTTC
TRBJ2-4 . TRBD2 TRBV28 CASSLPLAGQYF TGTGCCAGCAGTTTGCCTCTAGCGGGACAGTACTTC
TRBJ2-3 . . TRBV10-3 CAISESPDMDTQYF TGTGCCATCAGTGAGTCTCCCGACATGGATACGCAGTATTTT
TRBJ2-5 . TRBD2 TRBV7-7 CASSPDGSGGAWETQYF TGTGCCAGCAGCCCAGATGGTAGCGGGGGGGCTTGGGAGACCCAGTACTTC
TRBJ2-5 . TRBD1 TRBV19 CASSRMGQNQETQYF TGTGCCAGTAGCCGAATGGGACAGAATCAAGAGACCCAGTACTTC
TRBJ1-5 . . TRBV14 CASSQETGVLNQPQHF TGTGCCAGCAGCCAAGAAACCGGGGTCCTCAATCAGCCCCAGCATTTT
TRBJ2-7 . TRBD1 TRBV5-1 CASSLQGQGEQYF TGCGCCAGCAGCCTCCAGGGACAGGGAGAGCAGTACTTC
TRBJ2-5 . . TRBV7-7 CASSPTPTQETQYF TGTGCTAGCAGCCCAACTCCCACCCAAGAGACCCAGTACTTC
TRBJ2-7 . . TRBV5-6 CASSLTVYEQYF TGTGCCAGCAGCTTGACAGTCTACGAGCAGTACTTC
TRBJ2-7 . . TRBV7-6 CASGNPTETYEQYF TGTGCCAGCGGTAATCCGACAGAGACCTACGAGCAGTACTTC
TRBJ1-2 . TRBD1 TRBV11-2 CASSYGQALINYGYTF TGTGCCAGCAGCTACGGACAGGCGTTAATTAACTATGGCTACACCTTC
TRBJ1-2 . . TRBV28 CASSSLSGYTF TGTGCCAGCAGTTCCCTCTCGGGCTACACCTTC
TRBJ2-2 . . TRBV10-3 CAISPVEGGELFF TGTGCCATCAGTCCGGTTGAGGGCGGGGAGCTGTTTTTT
TRBJ1-1 . . TRBV7-2 CASSLEAGRGKTFF TGTGCCAGCAGCTTAGAAGCTGGGAGAGGCAAAACTTTCTTT
TRBJ2-3 . TRBD1 TRBV5-4 CASSPDTGARTDTQYF TGTGCCAGCAGCCCCGATACAGGGGCACGCACAGATACGCAGTATTTT
TRBJ2-7 . . TRBV27 CASSLSQGVSASYEQYF TGTGCCAGCAGTTTATCTCAAGGGGTGTCGGCTTCCTACGAGCAGTACTTC
TRBJ2-5 . . TRBV7-2 CASSLAGAGETQHF TGTGCCAGCAGCTTAGCAGGGGCAGGGGAGACCCAGCACTTC
TRBJ2-7 few . TRBV5-6 CASSLQGQGGQYF TGTGCCAGCAGCCTTCAAGGGCAGGGTGGGCAGTACTTC
TRBJ2-1 . TRBD2 TRBV11-2 CASSLNSGVLYEQFF TGTGCCAGCAGCTTGAATAGCGGGGTCCTTTATGAGCAGTTCTTC
TRBJ1-2 . . TRBV6-5 CASRWRGANYGYTF TGTGCCAGCAGGTGGAGGGGAGCTAACTATGGCTACACCTTC
TRBJ1-1 . TRBD1 TRBV7-2 CASSLLGTGSFRTEAFF TGTGCCAGCAGCTTACTCGGGACAGGGAGTTTCCGCACTGAAGCTTTCTTT
TRBJ2-3 . TRBD2 TRBV7-9 CASNLGLAGALDTQYF TGTGCCAGCAACCTAGGACTAGCGGGAGCTTTGGATACGCAGTATTTT
TRBJ2-5 . TRBD2 TRBV4-2 CASSQRTSGRGGETQYF TGTGCCAGCAGCCAACGGACTAGCGGGAGAGGGGGGGAGACCCAGTACTTC
TRBJ1-2 . . TRBV19 CASSIRNYGYTF TGTGCCAGTAGTATTCGGAACTATGGCTACACCTTC
TRBJ1-5 . . TRBV5-4 CASSSQGSNQPQHF TGTGCCAGCAGCTCCCAGGGGAGCAATCAGCCCCAGCATTTT
TRBJ2-2 . . TRBV7-9 CASSLAPLGAPNTGELFF TGTGCCAGCAGCTTAGCCCCTTTGGGGGCCCCGAACACCGGGGAGCTGTTTTTT
TRBJ2-3 . . TRBV18 CAKQYDRCTDTQYF TGTGCCAAACAGTATGACAGGTGTACAGATACGCAGTATTTT
TRBJ2-3 . . TRBV27 CASSYMGGTDTQYF TGTGCCAGCAGTTACATGGGCGGCACAGATACGCAGTATTTT
TRBJ1-2 . TRBD1 TRBV6-1 CASSEDGTGGGYTF TGTGCCAGCAGTGAAGACGGGACAGGGGGCGGCTACACCTTC
TRBJ1-1 . TRBD1 TRBV5-4 CASSRQGHMNTEAFF TGTGCCAGCAGCCGACAGGGACACATGAACACTGAAGCTTTCTTT
TRBJ2-7 . TRBD2 TRBV5-1 CASREVLAGIIASYEQYF TGCGCCAGCAGGGAGGTTCTAGCGGGCATTATTGCCTCCTACGAGCAGTACTTC
TRBJ2-2 . TRBD2 TRBV5-1 CASTHPGTSGTGELFF TGCGCCAGCACTCACCCCGGGACTAGCGGTACCGGGGAGCTGTTTTTT
TRBJ1-2 . TRBD1 TRBV15 CATSGDREFNYGYTF TGTGCCACCAGCGGGGACAGAGAGTTTAACTATGGCTACACCTTC
TRBJ1-6 . TRBD1 TRBV5-4 CASSTSDRPDSPLHF TGTGCCAGCAGCACATCGGACAGGCCGGATTCACCCCTCCACTTT
TRBJ1-1 . . TRBV18 CASSRREGVNTEAFF TGTGCCAGCTCGCGCAGGGAGGGGGTGAACACTGAAGCTTTCTTT
TRBJ1-4 once TRBD1 TRBV2 CASTPWGQGLSNEKLFF TGTGCCAGTACCCCTTGGGGACAGGGTTTGTCTAATGAAAAACTGTTTTTT
TRBJ1-3 once . TRBV11-2 CASSLLAGTGNTIYF TGTGCCAGCAGCTTACTCGCAGGGACTGGAAACACCATATATTTT
TRBJ2-7 . TRBD1 TRBV6-1 CASQRGTGAFYEQYF TGTGCCAGTCAACGCGGGACAGGGGCTTTTTACGAGCAGTACTTC
TRBJ2-1 . TRBD2 TRBV11-3 CASSPGLAGGSNEQFF TGTGCCAGCAGCCCCGGACTAGCGGGGGGTTCTAATGAGCAGTTCTTC
TRBJ1-1 . . TRBV5-1 CASSLSGATTEAFF TGCGCCAGCAGCTTGTCAGGGGCCACCACTGAAGCTTTCTTT
TRBJ2-2 . TRBD2 TRBV4-2 CASSRSGGGTGELFF TGTGCCAGCAGCCGAAGCGGGGGGGGAACCGGGGAGCTGTTTTTT
TRBJ1-2 few . TRBV7-9 CASRNIPGANYGYTF TGTGCCAGCCGGAACATACCCGGGGCTAACTATGGCTACACCTTC
TRBJ1-1 . . TRBV19 CASSRGTGPNTEAFF TGTGCCAGTAGTAGGGGAACAGGACCGAACACTGAAGCTTTCTTT